There are a few counts of the clone carrying this TCR beta chain. Antigen specificity is unknown. The junction and the germline gene differ at one end; a read error may be behind it. Method: immunoSEQ multiplex PCR; TCRdb's copy keeps in-frame clones and lacks some. The table includes around 130,000 clones, around 84% detected once. The CDR3 covers 12 residues. From germline, CDR1 is ENHRY and CDR2 SYGVKD. The data originate from a study of cytotoxic CD8 clonotypes in ibrutinib-treated CLL. Study-level results: Clonality went higher at ibrutinib response and then dropped back toward baseline at progression. Circulating CD8+ T-cell counts were tracked by baseline clonality, which exceeded that of age-matched healthy donors.

Sequences were derived from PBMCs, sampled after 24 months of ibrutinib treatment. This chain connects TRBV10-3 to TRBJ1-2; D is ambiguous. This receptor was obtained from a human donor with chronic lymphocytic leukemia. In nucleotides, the CDR3 is TGTGCCATCAGTGAGTCTTTCGGGTCCCTACGCTTC. This encodes CAISESFGSLRF.